Shown below are 32 T cell receptor beta chains from a single sample sequenced in a study of shared clonotypes between healthy human individuals. Measured with immunoSEQ multiplex PCR; TCRdb has only the in-frame clones, and not every one. The sample carries roughly 2.1 million clones, 90% to 95% recorded once. The naive CD8 fraction comprised CD45RO-negative cells positively selected for CCR7 and excluded terminally differentiated effector memory CD45RA+ cells. Sequences were obtained from naive CD8+ T cells from PBMCs. The source of these receptors is a man aged 18 to 30 in good health. Some clones in this sample may be carry-over from other donors' samples.

The CDR3 is CASMSYYEQNEQFF. CDR3 DNA: TGTGCCAGCATGTCTTACTACGAGCAGAATGAGCAGTTCTTC. The chain carries TRBV2 and TRBJ2-1; D call uncertain. The germline CDR1 and CDR2 sequences are SNHLY and FYNNEI. This CDR3 spans 14 amino acids. V lost 7 bases, J lost 7 bases, and 17 bases lay in between.

The genes are TRBV27 and TRBJ1-4, with D possibly matching TRBD1 (6 bases). The CDR3 is 15 amino acids. The V and J ends lost 4 bases and 6 bases respectively, with 15 bases between them. Germline CDR1 reads MNHEY; CDR2 reads SMNVEV (reference sequence). The CDR3 DNA is TGTGCCAGCAGTTCCCGATTCAGGGGTGATGAAAAACTGTTTTTT. Its protein is CASSSRFRGDEKLFF.

The rearrangement uses TRBV12-5 and TRBJ2-3, with 12 positions matching TRBD1. J lost 2 bases, V lost 5 bases, and 2 bases had no gene match. Germline CDR1 is LGHNT and CDR2 is FRNRAP. The CDR3 is made up of 15 amino acids. Here the CDR3 DNA reads TGTGCTAGTGGTCCGGGACAGGGGGCCACAGATACGCAGTATTTT. Encoded protein: CASGPGQGATDTQYF.

Written as DNA, the CDR3 is TGTGCCAGTAGCGTAGGACAGGGGGTCAATCAGCCCCAGCATTTT. The encoded protein is CASSVGQGVNQPQHF. The gene calls are TRBV19 and TRBJ1-5; 10 nucleotides agree with TRBD1. The trim removed 6 bases at V and 3 bases at J, leaving 5 bases unmatched. The CDR3 has 15 residues. The germline gives CDR1 LNHDA, CDR2 SQIVND (reference sequence). Full variable domain (remainder filled in from reference TRBV19 and TRBJ1-5): DGGITQSPKYLFRKEGQNVTLSCEQNLNHDAMYWYRQDPGQGLRLIYYSQIVNDFQKGDIAEGYSVSREKKESFPLTVTSAQKNPTAFYLCASSVGQGVNQPQHFGDGTRLSIL.

The chain links TRBV5-4 to TRBJ2-1; no clear D gene. Trimming removed 2 bases at V and 8 bases at J, with 8 bases between. From germline, CDR1 is SGHNT and CDR2 YYREEE (reference sequence). The CDR3 has 12 amino acids. As DNA, the CDR3 is TGTGCCAGCAGCTTTGGGTCGCATGAGCAGTTCTTC. Translation gives CASSFGSHEQFF.

This clone has a single count. The same CDR3 also results from other DNA sequences found in this sample. This chain joins TRBV5-4 and TRBJ2-7; D might be TRBD2 (6 bases). The V and J ends lost 1 base and 0 bases respectively, with 11 bases between them. Germline V gene sequence: CDR1 SGHNT, CDR2 YYREEE (reference sequence). This CDR3 is 15 amino acids long. For the CDR3, the DNA is TGTGCCAGCAGCTTGAAACGGGAGTCCTCCTACGAGCAGTACTTC. Amino acid sequence: CASSLKRESSYEQYF.

The chain has TRBV4-1 and TRBJ2-1, with D perhaps TRBD1 or TRBD2 (6 bases each). In germline, CDR1 is MGHRA, CDR2 YSYEKL. V lost 5 bases and J lost 8, with 16 bases in between. CDR3 length equals 14 residues. This CDR3 is CASSTPGGLDEQFF. In nucleotides, the CDR3 is TGCGCCAGCAGCACTCCTGGGGGGCTCGATGAGCAGTTCTTC.

The gene calls are TRBV5-4 and TRBJ2-7; weak D call: TRBD2 (6 bases). CDR3 length: 14 amino acids. Germline CDR1 and CDR2: SGHNT and YYREEE (reference sequence). The V end lost 3 bases, the J end lost 1 base, and 11 bases lay between the germline ends. The CDR3 nucleotides read TGTGCCAGCAGCTACTTTGCGGGATCCTACGAGCAGTACTTC. Protein sequence: CASSYFAGSYEQYF.

The chain combines TRBV6-6 with TRBJ2-3, with a weak D call TRBD1 (5 bases). The CDR3 is 14 amino acids. Between the trimmed V and J ends, which lost 2 bases and 2 bases, there was a span of 8 bases. CDR1 and CDR2 (germline): MNHNY, SVGAGI (reference sequence). CDR3 amino acids: CASSYDSSTDTQYF. In DNA, the CDR3 is TGTGCCAGCAGTTACGACAGTTCCACAGATACGCAGTATTTT.

As regards this clone: The sample has other DNA sequences that encode this CDR3 too. CDR3 nucleotides: TGTGCCAGCAGTTACGGACAGGGGAACACCGGGGAGCTGTTTTTT. Protein: CASSYGQGNTGELFF. This chain joins TRBV6-5 and TRBJ2-2, with 8 bases fitting TRBD1. V shed 2 bases, J shed 1 base, and the junction held 0 bases outside the gene matches. Germline-derived CDR1 and CDR2 are MNHEY and SVGAGI. The CDR3 covers 15 residues.

CDR3 residues: CASDPGLLDSNQPQHF. The CDR3 nucleotides read TGTGCCAGTGATCCCGGGTTACTAGATAGCAATCAGCCCCAGCATTTT. This chain connects TRBV21-1 to TRBJ1-5. TRBV21-1 is given as a pseudogene. The length of the CDR3 is 16 residues.

The chain has TRBV28 and TRBJ1-2; the match to TRBD1 covers 8 bases. The germline V gene has CDR1 MDHEN and CDR2 SYDVKM. The CDR3 totals 16 residues. The V and J ends lost 5 bases and 4 bases, in that order; junction bases with no gene match: 12. As DNA, the CDR3 is TGTGCCAGCAGTCTCCACGGGACAGGTGGGATCTATGGCTACACCTTC. Encoded protein: CASSLHGTGGIYGYTF.

The table lists this clone with a count of one. V gene TRBV27 combines with J gene TRBJ2-2; D is unresolved. CDR1 and CDR2 (germline): MNHEY, SMNVEV (reference sequence). The CDR3 has 15 residues. V lost 2 bases, J lost 2 bases, and 9 bases lay in between. CDR3 in DNA: TGTGCCAGCAGTTTACGGCTTAGTAACACCGGGGAGCTGTTTTTT. Amino acids: CASSLRLSNTGELFF.

The CDR3 loop reads CASSITRGSGELFF. CDR3 DNA: TGTGCCAGTAGTATTACCAGAGGAAGCGGGGAGCTGTTTTTT. The chain couples TRBV19 to TRBJ2-2; D is unresolved. Trimming removed 3 bases at V and 7 bases at J, with 12 bases between. Germline assignment: CDR1 LNHDA and CDR2 SQIVND (reference sequence). The CDR3 contains 14 residues.

The rearrangement joins TRBV29-1 to TRBJ2-5; D may be TRBD2 (6 bases). Germline loops: CDR1 SQVTM, CDR2 ANQGSEA. Trimming shortened V by 4 bases and J by 11 bases, and 23 bases separated the two germline ends. The CDR3 extends over 14 amino acids. CDR3 DNA sequence: TGCAGCGTTGTGGGGTACCCGGGACTTGAAGAGCAGTACTTC. It is translated as CSVVGYPGLEEQYF.

The rearrangement joins TRBV5-1 to TRBJ2-2; 10 bases align to TRBD2. The ends lost 4 bases at V and 7 bases at J; junction bases unmatched: 7. This CDR3 is 15 amino acids long. Germline V gene sequence: CDR1 SGHRS, CDR2 YFSETQ. CDR3 nucleotide sequence: TGCGCCAGCAGCCCCGAGGGACTAGCGATCGGGGAGCTGTTTTTT. Its translation is CASSPEGLAIGELFF. Using reference TRBV5-1 and TRBJ2-2 for the parts outside the CDR3, the full variable domain is KAGVTQTPRYLIKTRGQQVTLSCSPISGHRSVSWYQQTPGQGLQFLFEYFSETQRNKGNFPGRFSGRQFSNSRSEMNVSTLELGDSALYLCASSPEGLAIGELFFGEGSRLTVL.

This chain connects TRBV30 to TRBJ2-1; 9 bases align to TRBD2. CDR1 and CDR2 from the germline V gene are GTSNPN and SVGIG (reference sequence). The CDR3 sequence is 14 residues long. V was clipped by 6 bases and J by 6 bases; unmatched bases: 9. The CDR3 loop is CACRRVAGVNEQFF. The CDR3 region has the DNA TGTGCCTGTCGGAGGGTAGCGGGAGTCAATGAGCAGTTCTTC.

Regarding this clone: Other DNA sequences in this specimen translate into the identical CDR3. The chain combines TRBV7-9 with TRBJ2-7, with a tentative D call TRBD1 (6 bases). The CDR3 contains 13 residues. Germline V gives CDR1 SEHNR, CDR2 FQNEAQ (reference sequence). V lost 0 bases and J lost 6, with 9 bases in between. CDR3 sequence reads: CASSLALGGEQYF. CDR3 bases: TGTGCCAGCAGCTTAGCCTTAGGGGGCGAGCAGTACTTC.

J is TRBJ1-5 and V is TRBV28; tentatively, D is TRBD1 (5 bases). V was shortened by 5 bases and J by 0 bases, with 11 bases between the two germline ends. CDR3 length: 15 amino acids. Germline V gene sequence: CDR1 MDHEN, CDR2 SYDVKM. In DNA, the CDR3 is TGTGCCAGCAGTCCCCGGACACTTAGCAATCAGCCCCAGCATTTT. Its translation is CASSPRTLSNQPQHF. Full variable domain (missing parts from reference TRBV28 and TRBJ1-5): DVKVTQSSRYLVKRTGEKVFLECVQDMDHENMFWYRQDPGLGLRLIYFSYDVKMKEKGDIPEGYSVSREKKERFSLILESASTNQTSMYLCASSPRTLSNQPQHFGDGTRLSIL.

The rearrangement links TRBV5-1 to TRBJ2-7; D is unclear. The V gene lost 0 bases and the J gene lost 1 base, with 5 bases spanning the gap. This CDR3 is 13 amino acids long. Germline lookup yields CDR1 SGHRS and CDR2 YFSETQ. This CDR3 reads CASSLVVSYEQYF. Here the CDR3 DNA reads TGCGCCAGCAGCTTGGTGGTGTCCTACGAGCAGTACTTC.

The CDR3 sequence is CASSLLGDARVGTYEQYF. The DNA for the CDR3 is TGTGCCAGCAGTTTGTTGGGCGACGCGAGGGTAGGGACCTACGAGCAGTACTTC. The gene calls are TRBV27 and TRBJ2-7; weak D call: TRBD2 (5 bases). V was shortened by 3 bases and J by 2 bases, with 23 bases between the two germline ends. This CDR3 spans 18 amino acids. The V gene's germline CDR1 is MNHEY and CDR2 SMNVEV (reference sequence).

The rearrangement uses TRBV7-9 and TRBJ1-1; 10 bases fit TRBD1. The V gene end was trimmed by 5 bases and the J gene end by 2 bases; junction bases not matched to a gene: 5. CDR1 and CDR2 from the germline V gene are SEHNR and FQNEAQ (reference sequence). This CDR3 has 15 residues. This CDR3 is CASSPRDRGNTEAFF. The CDR3 DNA sequence: TGTGCCAGCAGCCCCCGGGACAGGGGAAACACTGAAGCTTTCTTT.

CDR3 residues: CASSLSYRSYTDTQYF. DNA of the CDR3: TGTGCCAGCAGTTTATCGTATCGCTCCTACACAGATACGCAGTATTTT. V is TRBV27 and J is TRBJ2-3, with unresolved D. Germline values: CDR1 MNHEY, CDR2 SMNVEV (reference sequence). This CDR3 has 16 amino acids. V lost 0 bases and J lost 2, with 12 bases in between.

The chain joins TRBV25-1 to TRBJ1-1, with D tentatively TRBD1 (6 bases). The CDR3 covers 14 residues. The V gene lost 1 base and the J gene lost 3 bases, with 9 bases spanning the gap. The germline V gene has CDR1 MGHDK and CDR2 SYGVNS. CDR3 in DNA: TGTGCCAGCAGTGAATGGGGGGGGCACACTGAAGCTTTCTTT. Translation gives CASSEWGGHTEAFF.

The rearrangement links TRBV6-6 to TRBJ2-7; the D gene is possibly TRBD1 (5 bases). The V gene lost 0 bases and the J gene lost 5 bases, with 8 bases spanning the gap. The CDR3 loop spans 13 amino acids. Per the germline V gene, CDR1 is MNHNY and CDR2 is SVGAGI (reference sequence). CDR3 region: CASSYSSGNEQYF. DNA of the CDR3: TGTGCCAGCAGTTACTCGTCAGGGAACGAGCAGTACTTC.

The rearrangement uses TRBV7-9 and TRBJ2-3, with 14 bases aligning to TRBD2. The CDR3 totals 19 residues. V trimming: 4 bases; J trimming: 1 base; junction bases outside the gene matches: 10. Germline values: CDR1 SEHNR, CDR2 FQNEAQ (reference sequence). The chain's CDR3 is CASSSLTSGRAYGTDTQYF. CDR3 DNA sequence: TGTGCCAGCAGCTCTCTGACTAGCGGGAGGGCCTATGGCACAGATACGCAGTATTTT. Variable domain in full (rest from reference TRBV7-9 and TRBJ2-3): DTGVSQNPRHKITKRGQNVTFRCDPISEHNRLYWYRQTLGQGPEFLTYFQNEAQLEKSRLLSDRFSAERPKGSFSTLEIQRTEQGDSAMYLCASSSLTSGRAYGTDTQYFGPGTRLTVL.

This rearrangement joins TRBV4-3 to TRBJ2-5; D tentatively fits TRBD1 or TRBD2 (6 bases each). Trimming cost V 4 bases and J 5 bases, with 20 bases left between them. CDR3 size: 16 residues. Germline V lookup: CDR1 LGHNA, CDR2 YSLEER. As DNA, the CDR3 is TGCGCCAGCAGCCCCGGGGGCGGAGGGCCAGGGGAGACCCAGTACTTC. It encodes CASSPGGGGPGETQYF.

The chain links TRBV27 to TRBJ2-7; D tentatively fits TRBD1 or TRBD2 (6 bases each). The CDR3 is 15 amino acids. Germline V gene data show CDR1 as MNHEY and CDR2 as SMNVEV (reference sequence). The V and J ends lost 2 bases and 3 bases respectively, with 14 bases between them. The CDR3 DNA reads TGTGCCAGCAGTTTAGGGGGGCTTGGGGTCTACGAGCAGTACTTC. This gives the protein CASSLGGLGVYEQYF.

The chain couples TRBV28 to TRBJ2-3; D possibly corresponds to TRBD1 (6 bases). CDR1 and CDR2 (germline): MDHEN, SYDVKM. Trimming stripped 3 bases from V and 3 bases from J, with 19 bases between. The CDR3 runs to 17 residues. Here the CDR3 DNA reads TGTGCCAGCAGTTTCCGTAGGGCAGGGGTTTGGACAGATACGCAGTATTTT. It specifies CASSFRRAGVWTDTQYF. The entire variable domain, with the rest obtained from reference TRBV28 and TRBJ2-3, is as follows: DVKVTQSSRYLVKRTGEKVFLECVQDMDHENMFWYRQDPGLGLRLIYFSYDVKMKEKGDIPEGYSVSREKKERFSLILESASTNQTSMYLCASSFRRAGVWTDTQYFGPGTRLTVL.

The chain employs TRBV7-2 and TRBJ2-4; no clear D. This CDR3 contains 17 residues. Trimming shortened V by 1 base and J by 0 bases, and 13 bases separated the two germline ends. Germline V CDR1 and CDR2: SGHTA, FQGNSA. CDR3 nucleotides: TGTGCCAGCAGCTTAGGGTCCCTAAGGTTAGCCAAAAACATTCAGTACTTC. Encoded protein: CASSLGSLRLAKNIQYF. Complete variable domain (other parts from reference TRBV7-2 and TRBJ2-4): GAGVSQSPSNKVTEKGKDVELRCDPISGHTALYWYRQSLGQGLEFLIYFQGNSAPDKSGLPSDRFSAERTGGSVSTLTIQRTQQEDSAVYLCASSLGSLRLAKNIQYFGAGTRLSVL.

The chain links TRBV9 to TRBJ2-1; D ambiguous. The CDR3 is made up of 12 amino acids. V was pared by 4 bases and J by 8 bases, with 10 bases between. Germline assignment: CDR1 SGDLS and CDR2 YYNGEE. CDR3 protein: CASSPHPDEQFF. DNA for the CDR3: TGTGCCAGCAGCCCCCATCCCGATGAGCAGTTCTTC.

The chain joins TRBV25-1 to TRBJ1-1; D remains unclear. This CDR3 is 11 amino acids long. In germline, CDR1 is MGHDK, CDR2 SYGVNS. Trimming shortened V by 1 base and J by 11 bases, and 8 bases separated the two germline ends. CDR3 DNA: TGTGCCAGCAGTGAATGGTATGGTGCTTTCTTT. Amino acid sequence: CASSEWYGAFF.